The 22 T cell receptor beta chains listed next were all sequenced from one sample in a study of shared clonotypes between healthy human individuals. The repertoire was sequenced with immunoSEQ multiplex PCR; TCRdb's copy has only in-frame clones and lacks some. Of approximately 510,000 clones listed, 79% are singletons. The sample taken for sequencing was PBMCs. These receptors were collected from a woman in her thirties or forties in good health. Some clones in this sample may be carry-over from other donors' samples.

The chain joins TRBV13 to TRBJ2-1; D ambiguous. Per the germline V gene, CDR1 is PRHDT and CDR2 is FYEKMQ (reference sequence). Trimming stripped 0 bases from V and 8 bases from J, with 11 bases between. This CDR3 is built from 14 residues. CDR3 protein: CASSLGRTKHEQFF. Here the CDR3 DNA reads TGTGCCAGCAGCTTAGGCAGAACAAAACATGAGCAGTTCTTC.

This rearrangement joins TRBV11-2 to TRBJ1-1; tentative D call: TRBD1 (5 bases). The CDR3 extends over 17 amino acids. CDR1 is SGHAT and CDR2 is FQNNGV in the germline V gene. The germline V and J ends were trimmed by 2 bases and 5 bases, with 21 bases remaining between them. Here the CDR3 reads CASSLIRVSTWGTEAFF. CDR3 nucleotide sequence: TGTGCCAGCAGCTTAATTAGGGTATCTACCTGGGGGACTGAAGCTTTCTTT.

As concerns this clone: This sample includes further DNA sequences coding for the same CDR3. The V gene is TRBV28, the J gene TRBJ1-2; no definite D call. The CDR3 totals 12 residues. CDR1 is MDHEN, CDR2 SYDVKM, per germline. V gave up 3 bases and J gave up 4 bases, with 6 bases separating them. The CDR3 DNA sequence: TGTGCCAGCAGTTTGTCGAGCTATGGCTACACCTTC. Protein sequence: CASSLSSYGYTF.

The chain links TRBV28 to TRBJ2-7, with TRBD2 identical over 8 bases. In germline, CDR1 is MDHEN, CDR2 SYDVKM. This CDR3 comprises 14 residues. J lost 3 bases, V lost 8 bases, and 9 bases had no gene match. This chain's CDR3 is CASLPGLALYEQYF. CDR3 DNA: TGTGCCAGCCTCCCAGGACTAGCCCTCTACGAGCAGTACTTC.

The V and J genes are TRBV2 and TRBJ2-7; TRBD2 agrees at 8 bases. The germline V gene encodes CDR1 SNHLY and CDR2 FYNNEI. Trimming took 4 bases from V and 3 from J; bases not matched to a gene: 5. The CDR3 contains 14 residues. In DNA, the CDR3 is TGTGCCAGCAGTGGGGGGAGCGGGAGCTACGAGCAGTACTTC. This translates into CASSGGSGSYEQYF.

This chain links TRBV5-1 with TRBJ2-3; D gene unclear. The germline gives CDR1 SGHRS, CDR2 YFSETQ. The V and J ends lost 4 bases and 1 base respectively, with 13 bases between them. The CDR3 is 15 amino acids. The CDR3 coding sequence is TGCGCCAGCAGCCCCCGGACCGCCGGCACAGATACGCAGTATTTT. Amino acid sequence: CASSPRTAGTDTQYF. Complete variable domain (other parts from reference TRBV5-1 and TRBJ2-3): KAGVTQTPRYLIKTRGQQVTLSCSPISGHRSVSWYQQTPGQGLQFLFEYFSETQRNKGNFPGRFSGRQFSNSRSEMNVSTLELGDSALYLCASSPRTAGTDTQYFGPGTRLTVL.

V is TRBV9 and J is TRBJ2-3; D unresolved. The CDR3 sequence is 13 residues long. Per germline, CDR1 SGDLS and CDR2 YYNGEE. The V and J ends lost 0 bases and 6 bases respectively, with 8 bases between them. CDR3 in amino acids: CASSVGAVDTQYF. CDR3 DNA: TGTGCCAGCAGCGTAGGGGCGGTGGATACGCAGTATTTT.

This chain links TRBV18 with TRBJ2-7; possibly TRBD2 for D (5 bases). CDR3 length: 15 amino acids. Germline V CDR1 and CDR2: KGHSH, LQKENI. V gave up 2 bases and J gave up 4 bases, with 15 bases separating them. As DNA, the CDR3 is TGTGCCAGCTCACCAGGTGGGGTTGGAGGATACGAGCAGTACTTC. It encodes CASSPGGVGGYEQYF. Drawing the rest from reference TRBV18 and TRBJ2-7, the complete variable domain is NAGVMQNPRHLVRRRGQEARLRCSPMKGHSHVYWYRQLPEEGLKFMVYLQKENIIDESGMPKERFSAEFPKEGPSILRIQQVVRGDSAAYFCASSPGGVGGYEQYFGPGTRLTVT.

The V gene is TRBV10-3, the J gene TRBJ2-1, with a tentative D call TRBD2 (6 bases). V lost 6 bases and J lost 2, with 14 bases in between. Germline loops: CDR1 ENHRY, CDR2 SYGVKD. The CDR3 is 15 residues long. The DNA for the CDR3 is TGTGCCATCAGGCAGGAGCGGAGGGCCTACAATGAGCAGTTCTTC. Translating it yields CAIRQERRAYNEQFF.

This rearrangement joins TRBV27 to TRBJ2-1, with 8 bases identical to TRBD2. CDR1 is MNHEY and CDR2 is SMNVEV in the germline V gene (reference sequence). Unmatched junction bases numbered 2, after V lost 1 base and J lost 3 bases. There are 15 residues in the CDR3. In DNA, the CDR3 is TGTGCCAGCAGTTTATGGGGGACTAGCTACAATGAGCAGTTCTTC. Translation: CASSLWGTSYNEQFF.

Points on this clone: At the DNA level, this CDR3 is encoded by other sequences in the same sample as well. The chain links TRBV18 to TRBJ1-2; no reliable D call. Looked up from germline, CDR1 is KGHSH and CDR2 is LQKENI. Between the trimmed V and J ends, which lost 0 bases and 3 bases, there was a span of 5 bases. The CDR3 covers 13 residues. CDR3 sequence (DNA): TGTGCCAGCTCACCACCTGGAGACTATGGCTACACCTTC. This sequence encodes CASSPPGDYGYTF.

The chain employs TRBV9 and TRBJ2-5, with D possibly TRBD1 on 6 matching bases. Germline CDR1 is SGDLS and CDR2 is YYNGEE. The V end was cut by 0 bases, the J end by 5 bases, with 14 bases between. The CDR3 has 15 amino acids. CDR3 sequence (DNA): TGTGCCAGCAGCGTAGGGCAGGGGAAGGGGGAGACCCAGTACTTC. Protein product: CASSVGQGKGETQYF.

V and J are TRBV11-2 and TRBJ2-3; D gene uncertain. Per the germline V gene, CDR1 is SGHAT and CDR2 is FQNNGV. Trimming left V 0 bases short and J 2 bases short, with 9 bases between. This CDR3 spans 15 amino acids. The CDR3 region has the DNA TGTGCCAGCAGCTTAGACAACTTTAACACAGATACGCAGTATTTT. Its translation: CASSLDNFNTDTQYF.

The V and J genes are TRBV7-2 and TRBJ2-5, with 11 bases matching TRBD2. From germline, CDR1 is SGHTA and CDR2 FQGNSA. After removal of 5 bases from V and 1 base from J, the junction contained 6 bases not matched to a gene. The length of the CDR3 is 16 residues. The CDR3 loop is CASSPRLAGFQETQYF. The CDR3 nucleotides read TGTGCCAGCAGCCCGCGACTAGCGGGATTCCAAGAGACCCAGTACTTC.

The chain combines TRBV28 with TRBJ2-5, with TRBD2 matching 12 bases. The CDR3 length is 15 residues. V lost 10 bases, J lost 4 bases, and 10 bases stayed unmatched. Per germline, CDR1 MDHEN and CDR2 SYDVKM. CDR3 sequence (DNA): TGTGCCACCACTGGACTAGCGGGACCCTTAGAGACCCAGTACTTC. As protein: CATTGLAGPLETQYF.

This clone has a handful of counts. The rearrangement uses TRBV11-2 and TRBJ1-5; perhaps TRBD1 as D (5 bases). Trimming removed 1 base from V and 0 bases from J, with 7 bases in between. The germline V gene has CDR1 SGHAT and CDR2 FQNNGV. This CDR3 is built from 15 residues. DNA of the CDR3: TGTGCCAGCAGCTTAGCAGGGTATAGCAATCAGCCCCAGCATTTT. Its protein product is CASSLAGYSNQPQHF.

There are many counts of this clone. In DNA form, the CDR3 reads TGTGCCAGTAGGATCGGGTCCGGGACAGGGCCCACTGAAGCTTTCTTT. This gives the protein CASRIGSGTGPTEAFF. The rearrangement joins TRBV19 to TRBJ1-1; 9 nucleotides line up with TRBD1. With V trimmed by 6 bases and J by 4 bases, 12 bases remained unmatched. This CDR3 is 16 amino acids long. Germline CDR1 LNHDA, CDR2 SQIVND (reference sequence). The full variable domain, in which reference TRBV19 and TRBJ1-1 provide the parts outside the CDR3, is DGGITQSPKYLFRKEGQNVTLSCEQNLNHDAMYWYRQDPGQGLRLIYYSQIVNDFQKGDIAEGYSVSREKKESFPLTVTSAQKNPTAFYLCASRIGSGTGPTEAFFGQGTRLTVV.

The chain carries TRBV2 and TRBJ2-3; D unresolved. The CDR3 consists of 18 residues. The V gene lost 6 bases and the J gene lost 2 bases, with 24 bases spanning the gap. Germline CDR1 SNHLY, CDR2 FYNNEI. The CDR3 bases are TGTGCCAGCAGCGAATACCTTCGACCATCGGAACCCACAGATACGCAGTATTTT. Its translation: CASSEYLRPSEPTDTQYF.

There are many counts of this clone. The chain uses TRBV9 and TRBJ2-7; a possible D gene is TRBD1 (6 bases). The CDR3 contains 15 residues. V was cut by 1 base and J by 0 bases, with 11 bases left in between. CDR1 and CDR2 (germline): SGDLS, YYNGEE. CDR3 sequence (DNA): TGTGCCAGCAGCGTATGGCAGGACAGCTCCTACGAGCAGTACTTC. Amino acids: CASSVWQDSSYEQYF. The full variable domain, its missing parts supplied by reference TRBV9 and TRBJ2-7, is DSGVTQTPKHLITATGQRVTLRCSPRSGDLSVYWYQQSLDQGLQFLIQYYNGEERAKGNILERFSAQQFPDLHSELNLSSLELGDSALYFCASSVWQDSSYEQYFGPGTRLTVT.

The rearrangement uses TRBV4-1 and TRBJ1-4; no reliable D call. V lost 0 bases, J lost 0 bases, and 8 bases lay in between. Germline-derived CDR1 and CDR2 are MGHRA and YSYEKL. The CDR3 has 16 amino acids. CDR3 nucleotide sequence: TGCGCCAGCAGCCAAGAGGACCATACAACTAATGAAAAACTGTTTTTT. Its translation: CASSQEDHTTNEKLFF.

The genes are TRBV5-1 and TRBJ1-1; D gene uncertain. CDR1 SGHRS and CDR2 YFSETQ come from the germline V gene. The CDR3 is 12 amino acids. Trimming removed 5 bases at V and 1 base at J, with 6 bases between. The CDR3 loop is CASREANTEAFF. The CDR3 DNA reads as TGCGCCAGCAGGGAAGCGAACACTGAAGCTTTCTTT.

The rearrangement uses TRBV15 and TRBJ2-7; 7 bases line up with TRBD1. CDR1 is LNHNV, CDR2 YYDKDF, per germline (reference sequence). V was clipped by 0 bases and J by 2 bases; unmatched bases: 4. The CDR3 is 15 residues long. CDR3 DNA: TGTGCCACCAGCAGAGATGGGACAGCGACCTACGAGCAGTACTTC. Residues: CATSRDGTATYEQYF.